These 20 T cell receptor beta chains originate from one sample sequenced in a study of blood T cell repertoires in COVID-19. Clones were read by immunoSEQ multiplex PCR, and TCRdb kept only the in-frame ones, dropping some. The sample lists about 55,000 clones; about 90% were seen once. Specimen: peripheral blood. These receptors all come from a human donor with active COVID-19. The donor label of this sample is uncertain.

The rearrangement joins TRBV11-1 to TRBJ2-7; TRBD2 aligns across 7 bases. From germline, CDR1 is SGHAT and CDR2 FQDESV (reference sequence). The CDR3 totals 14 residues. V shed 0 bases, J shed 2 bases, and the junction held 1 base outside the gene matches. CDR3 nucleotide sequence: TGTGCCAGCAGCTTAGCGGGGGGGACCTACGAGCAGTACTTC. Translating it yields CASSLAGGTYEQYF.

J is TRBJ2-7 and V is TRBV7-9; TRBD2 matches at 12 bases. The CDR3 runs 15 residues. With 6 bases clipped from V and 1 base from J, the junction kept 4 bases outside the gene matches. Germline CDR1 reads SEHNR; CDR2 reads FQNEAQ (reference sequence). The CDR3 DNA is TGTGCCAGCAGTAGTGGACTAGCGGGATCCTACGAGCAGTACTTC. Its protein is CASSSGLAGSYEQYF.

The chain employs TRBV19 and TRBJ1-5; 10 positions match TRBD1. V gave up 5 bases and J gave up 3 bases; unmatched junction bases: 4. CDR1 and CDR2 (germline): LNHDA, SQIVND (reference sequence). The CDR3 loop spans 15 amino acids. The CDR3 DNA is TGTGCCAGTAGTCTAGGGACAGGGGTCAATCAGCCCCAGCATTTT. Its protein is CASSLGTGVNQPQHF.

The rearrangement joins TRBV7-2 to TRBJ1-3; maybe TRBD1 (6 bases). This CDR3 comprises 17 residues. Trimming stripped 0 bases from V and 4 bases from J, with 16 bases between. The germline V gene has CDR1 SGHTA and CDR2 FQGNSA. CDR3 DNA: TGTGCCAGCAGCTTAGCGCTTGGCAGGGGAGCGGGAAACACCATATATTTT. Translated: CASSLALGRGAGNTIYF. Full variable domain (remainder filled in from reference TRBV7-2 and TRBJ1-3): GAGVSQSPSNKVTEKGKDVELRCDPISGHTALYWYRQSLGQGLEFLIYFQGNSAPDKSGLPSDRFSAERTGGSVSTLTIQRTQQEDSAVYLCASSLALGRGAGNTIYFGEGSWLTVV.

The chain's CDR3 is CASGLTRLPLSGSTDTQYF. The CDR3 DNA follows: TGTGCTAGTGGTCTCACGAGGTTACCACTTAGCGGAAGCACAGATACGCAGTATTTT. The chain has TRBV12-5 and TRBJ2-3; D perhaps matches TRBD2 (6 bases). Germline values: CDR1 LGHNT, CDR2 FRNRAP. Trimming cost V 5 bases and J 0 bases, with 24 bases left between them. The CDR3 extends over 19 amino acids.

The genes are TRBV23-1 and TRBJ1-3; 9 nucleotides line up with TRBD1. TRBV23-1 qualifies as an ORF whose function is uncertain. Trimming at V came to 0 bases and at J to 4 bases, leaving 10 bases not matched to a gene. CDR3 length: 18 amino acids. The CDR3 DNA is TGCGCCAGCAGTCAATCTACAGGACAGGGGTTAGGAGGAAACACCATATATTTT. Translating it yields CASSQSTGQGLGGNTIYF.

This chain uses TRBV27 with TRBJ1-2; tentatively, D is TRBD1 (6 bases). Germline CDR1 MNHEY, CDR2 SMNVEV (reference sequence). This CDR3 comprises 13 residues. The V end lost 8 bases, the J end lost 8 bases, and 18 bases lay between the germline ends. DNA of the CDR3: TGTGCCAGCTCGACCCCAGGGGTAAGGGGCTACACCTTC. It encodes CASSTPGVRGYTF.

This chain joins TRBV4-2 and TRBJ2-7; TRBD2 might be the D (6 bases). This CDR3 is 16 amino acids long. The germline V gene encodes CDR1 LGHNA and CDR2 YNFKEQ. V was trimmed by 4 bases and J by 7 bases, leaving 23 bases between them. In DNA form, the CDR3 reads TGTGCCAGCAGCCCCGGTGGGAGTTCGGGGGTGTGGGAGCAGTACTTC. Amino acid sequence: CASSPGGSSGVWEQYF.

This chain connects TRBV20-1 to TRBJ1-2, with D maybe TRBD1 (5 bases). This CDR3 is built from 14 residues. Per the germline V gene, CDR1 is DFQATT and CDR2 is SNEGSKA (reference sequence). V was pared by 3 bases and J by 8 bases, with 19 bases between. CDR3 in amino acids: CSASRGSRSGGYTF. The CDR3 region has the DNA TGCAGTGCTAGTAGGGGTTCCCGGAGTGGAGGCTACACCTTC.

J is TRBJ1-3 and V is TRBV3-1 (or the pseudogene TRBV3-2); D is unresolved. The CDR3 loop spans 15 amino acids. Per germline, CDR1 LGHDT and CDR2 YNNKEL (reference sequence). Between the trimmed V and J ends, which lost 1 base and 0 bases, there was a span of 7 bases. CDR3 region: CASSQGEASGNTIYF. DNA of the CDR3: TGTGCCAGCAGCCAAGGGGAGGCCTCTGGAAACACCATATATTTT.

As for this clone: Distinct nucleotide sequences in the sample also encode this CDR3. The gene calls are TRBV27 and TRBJ2-5; no reliable D call. Germline V gene data show CDR1 as MNHEY and CDR2 as SMNVEV (reference sequence). This CDR3 has 14 residues. V was pared by 0 bases and J by 5 bases, with 10 bases between. CDR3 coding DNA: TGTGCCAGCAGTTTATCGCCTAGGTATGAGACCCAGTACTTC. Protein sequence: CASSLSPRYETQYF.

The chain joins TRBV6-1 to TRBJ2-1, with unresolved D. Trimming took off 2 bases at V and 3 bases at J, with 5 bases between the two ends. Looked up from germline, CDR1 is MNHNS and CDR2 is SASEGT. The CDR3 has 13 amino acids. The CDR3 nucleotides are TGTGCCAGCAGTGAAATTCGCTACAATGAGCAGTTCTTC. This sequence encodes CASSEIRYNEQFF.

The chain combines TRBV5-1 with TRBJ2-7, with a tentative D call TRBD2 (5 bases). V shed 7 bases and J shed 5 bases, with 13 bases lying between them. The CDR3 totals 12 residues. CDR1 SGHRS and CDR2 YFSETQ come from the germline V gene. CDR3 DNA sequence: TGCGCCAGCGCTGGACTCGCTGACGAGCAGTACTTC. Amino acids: CASAGLADEQYF. Filled out from reference TRBV5-1 and TRBJ2-7, the complete variable domain reads KAGVTQTPRYLIKTRGQQVTLSCSPISGHRSVSWYQQTPGQGLQFLFEYFSETQRNKGNFPGRFSGRQFSNSRSEMNVSTLELGDSALYLCASAGLADEQYFGPGTRLTVT.

The V and J genes are TRBV2 and TRBJ2-3; D unclear. This CDR3 region has 12 residues. In germline, CDR1 is SNHLY, CDR2 FYNNEI. The V gene lost 3 bases and the J gene lost 6 bases, with 7 bases spanning the gap. The DNA of the CDR3 is TGTGCCAGCAGTGACCTGAGGGATACGCAGTATTTT. Translating gives CASSDLRDTQYF.

This clone was picked up a small number of times. V and J are TRBV6-6 and TRBJ1-1; no definite D call. Germline V gene lookup returns CDR1 MNHNY and CDR2 SVGAGI (reference sequence). V lost 0 bases, J lost 4 bases, and 9 bases lay in between. There are 14 residues in the CDR3. In DNA form, the CDR3 reads TGTGCCAGCAGTTACTCGGAGGCAGGCACTGAAGCTTTCTTT. It encodes CASSYSEAGTEAFF.

The chain combines TRBV29-1 with TRBJ2-7, with 8 bases fitting TRBD1. The V gene's germline CDR1 is SQVTM and CDR2 ANQGSEA. With 6 bases clipped from V and 2 bases from J, the junction kept 9 bases outside the gene matches. The CDR3 contains 14 residues. CDR3 in DNA: TGCAGCGTCACGCCCCGGGACAGGCCCTACGAGCAGTACTTC. The encoded protein is CSVTPRDRPYEQYF.

The V and J genes are TRBV19 and TRBJ1-1; 8 bases are a match to TRBD1. This CDR3 region has 15 residues. CDR1 LNHDA and CDR2 SQIVND come from the germline V gene (reference sequence). V gave up 5 bases and J gave up 11 bases; unmatched junction bases: 16. The CDR3 region is CASSDSRGRGQRAFF. CDR3 in DNA: TGTGCCAGTAGTGATTCAAGGGGCAGGGGGCAACGGGCTTTCTTT.

This sequence joins TRBV7-3 and TRBJ2-1; weak D call: TRBD1 (6 bases). CDR1 and CDR2 from the germline V gene are SGHTA and FQGTGA. This CDR3 is built from 15 residues. V dropped 5 bases and J dropped 4 bases, with 15 bases sitting between them. CDR3 region: CASSPTGTQYNEQFF. As DNA, the CDR3 is TGTGCCAGCAGCCCGACAGGAACCCAATACAATGAGCAGTTCTTC.

A word on this clone: The junction departs from germline at one end; a sequencing error may be responsible. Other DNA sequences within the sample encode an identical CDR3. The gene calls are TRBV3-1 (or the pseudogene TRBV3-2) and TRBJ2-2; D may be TRBD2 (5 bases). The CDR3 consists of 14 residues. CDR1 is LGHDT and CDR2 is YNNKEL in the germline V gene (reference sequence). The chain's CDR3 is CASSQGSNTGELFF. DNA for the CDR3: TGTGCCAGCAGCCAGGGCTCGAACACCGGGGAACTGTTTTTT.

The chain has TRBV5-1 and TRBJ2-7, with a possible D match to TRBD2 (6 bases). Germline V gene sequence: CDR1 SGHRS, CDR2 YFSETQ. The CDR3 loop spans 15 amino acids. V shed 4 bases and J shed 0 bases, with 14 bases lying between them. Here the CDR3 reads CASSPTGSSSYEQYF. The CDR3 DNA reads as TGCGCCAGCAGCCCCACCGGGAGCAGCTCCTACGAGCAGTACTTC.